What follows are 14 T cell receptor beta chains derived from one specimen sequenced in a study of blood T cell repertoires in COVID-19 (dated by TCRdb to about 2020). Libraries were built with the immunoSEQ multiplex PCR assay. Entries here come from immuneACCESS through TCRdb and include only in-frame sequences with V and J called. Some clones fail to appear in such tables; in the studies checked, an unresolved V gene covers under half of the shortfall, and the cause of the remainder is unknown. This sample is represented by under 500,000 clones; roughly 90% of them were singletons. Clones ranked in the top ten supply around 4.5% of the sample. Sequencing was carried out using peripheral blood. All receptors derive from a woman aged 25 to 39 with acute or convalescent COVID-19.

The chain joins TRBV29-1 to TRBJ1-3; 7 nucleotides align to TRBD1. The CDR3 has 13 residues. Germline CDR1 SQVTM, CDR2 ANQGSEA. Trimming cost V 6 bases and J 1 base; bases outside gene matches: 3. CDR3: CSVATGSGNTIYF. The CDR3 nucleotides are TGCAGCGTGGCGACAGGGTCTGGAAACACCATATATTTT.

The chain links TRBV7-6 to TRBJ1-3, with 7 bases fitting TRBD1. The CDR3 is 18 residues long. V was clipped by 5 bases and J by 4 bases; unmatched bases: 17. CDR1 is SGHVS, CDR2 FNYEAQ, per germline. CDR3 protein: CASSPSVNRGVIGNTIYF. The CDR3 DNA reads TGTGCCAGCAGCCCAAGTGTCAACAGGGGAGTAATAGGAAACACCATATATTTT.

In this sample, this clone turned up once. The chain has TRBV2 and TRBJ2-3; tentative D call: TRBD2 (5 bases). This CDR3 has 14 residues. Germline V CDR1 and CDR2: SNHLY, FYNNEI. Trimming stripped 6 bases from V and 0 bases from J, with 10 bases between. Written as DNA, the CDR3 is TGTGCCAGCAGGCGCGGGCCGAGCACAGATACGCAGTATTTT. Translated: CASRRGPSTDTQYF.

The CDR3 DNA reads as TGTGCGAGCGGGGGCAGTGTAACAGATACGCAGTATTTT. The encoded protein is CASGGSVTDTQYF. The chain is built from TRBV6-5 and TRBJ2-3; 8 positions agree with TRBD2. Germline V gene data show CDR1 as MNHEY and CDR2 as SVGAGI. The CDR3 runs to 13 residues.

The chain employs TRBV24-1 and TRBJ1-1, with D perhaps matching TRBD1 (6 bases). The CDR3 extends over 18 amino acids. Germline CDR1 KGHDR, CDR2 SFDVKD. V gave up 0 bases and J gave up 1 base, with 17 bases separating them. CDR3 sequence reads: CATSDLYRDGARNTEAFF. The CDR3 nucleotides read TGTGCCACCAGTGATTTGTACAGGGACGGGGCCAGGAACACTGAAGCTTTCTTT.

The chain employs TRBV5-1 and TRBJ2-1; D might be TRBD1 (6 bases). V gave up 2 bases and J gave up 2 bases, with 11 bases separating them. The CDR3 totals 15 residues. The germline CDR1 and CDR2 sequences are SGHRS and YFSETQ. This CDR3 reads CASSFDGGTYNEQFF. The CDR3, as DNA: TGCGCCAGCAGCTTTGATGGGGGCACCTACAATGAGCAGTTCTTC.

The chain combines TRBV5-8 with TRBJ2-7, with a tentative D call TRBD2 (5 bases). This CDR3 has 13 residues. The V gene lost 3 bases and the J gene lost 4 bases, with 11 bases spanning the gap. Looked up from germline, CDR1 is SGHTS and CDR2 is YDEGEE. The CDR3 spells CASSYAGGYEQYF. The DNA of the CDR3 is TGTGCCAGCAGCTACGCCGGCGGGTACGAGCAGTACTTC.

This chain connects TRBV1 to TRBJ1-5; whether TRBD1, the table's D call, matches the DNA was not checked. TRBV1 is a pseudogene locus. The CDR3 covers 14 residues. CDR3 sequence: CTSSHYRGHQPQHF. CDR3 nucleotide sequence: TGCACCAGCAGCCACTACAGGGGACATCAGCCCCAGCATTTT.

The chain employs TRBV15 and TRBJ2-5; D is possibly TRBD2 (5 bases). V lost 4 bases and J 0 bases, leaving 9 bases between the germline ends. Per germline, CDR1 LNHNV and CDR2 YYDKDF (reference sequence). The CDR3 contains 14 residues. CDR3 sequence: CATSISGYQETQYF. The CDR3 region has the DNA TGTGCCACCAGCATCTCGGGGTACCAAGAGACCCAGTACTTC. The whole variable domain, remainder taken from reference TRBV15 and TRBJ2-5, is DAMVIQNPRYQVTQFGKPVTLSCSQTLNHNVMYWYQQKSSQAPKLLFHYYDKDFNNEADTPDNFQSRRPNTSFCFLDIRSPGLGDTAMYLCATSISGYQETQYFGPGTRLLVL.

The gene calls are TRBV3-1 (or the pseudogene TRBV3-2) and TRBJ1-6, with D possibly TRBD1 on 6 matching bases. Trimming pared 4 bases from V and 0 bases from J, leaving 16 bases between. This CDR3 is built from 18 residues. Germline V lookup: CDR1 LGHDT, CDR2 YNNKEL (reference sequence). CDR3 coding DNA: TGTGCCAGCAGCCTAAGGACCCCAGGGGCCTCCTATAATTCACCCCTCCACTTT. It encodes CASSLRTPGASYNSPLHF.

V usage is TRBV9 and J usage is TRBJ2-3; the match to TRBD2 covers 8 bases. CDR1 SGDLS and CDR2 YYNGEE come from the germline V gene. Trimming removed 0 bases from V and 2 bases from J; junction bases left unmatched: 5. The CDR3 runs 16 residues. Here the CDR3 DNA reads TGTGCCAGCAGCGTAGATGGCGGGGGGTCCACAGATACGCAGTATTTT. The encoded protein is CASSVDGGGSTDTQYF.

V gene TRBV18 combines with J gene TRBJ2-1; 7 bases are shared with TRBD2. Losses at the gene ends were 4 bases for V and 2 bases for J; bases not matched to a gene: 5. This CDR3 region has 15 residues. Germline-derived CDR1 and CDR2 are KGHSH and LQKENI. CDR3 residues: CASSQSSGAYNEQFF. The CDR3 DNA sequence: TGTGCCAGCTCACAATCAAGCGGGGCCTACAATGAGCAGTTCTTC.

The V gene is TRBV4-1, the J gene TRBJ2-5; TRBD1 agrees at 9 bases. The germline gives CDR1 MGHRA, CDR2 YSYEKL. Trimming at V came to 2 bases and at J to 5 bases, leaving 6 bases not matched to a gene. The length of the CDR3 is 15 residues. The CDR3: CASSQLQGARETQYF. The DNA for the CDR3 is TGCGCCAGCAGCCAACTACAGGGGGCGCGGGAGACCCAGTACTTC.

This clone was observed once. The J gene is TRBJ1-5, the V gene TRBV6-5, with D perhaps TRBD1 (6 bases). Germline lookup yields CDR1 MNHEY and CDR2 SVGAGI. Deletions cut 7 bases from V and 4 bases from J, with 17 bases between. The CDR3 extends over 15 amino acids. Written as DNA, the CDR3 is TGTGCCAGCAAACGGGGCAGGGACATGAATCAGCCCCAGCATTTT. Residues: CASKRGRDMNQPQHF.